This TCR beta chain comes out of a study of read filtering for tumor transcriptome and immune sequencing. Study background: The cohort had about 16 men and 14 to 15 women aged about 47 to 80, mean approximately 66 years. 8 or 9 patients were R-ISS I, 16 were R-ISS II, 7 were R-ISS III.

From roughly 390 ng of RNA, a library with molecular barcoded alpha/delta and beta/gamma adaptors was made. TCRdb reprocessed the reads with MiXCR, giving one entry per CDR3 protein. The sample has 50,000 or so distinct CDR3 sequences, more than 10% seen once. V was pared by 5 bases and J by 8 bases, with 9 bases of the junction left unmatched. CDR3 length: 15 residues. This clonotype was seen at least ten times. This sequence originates from a donor at least 40 years old with multiple myeloma. The chain uses TRBV12-3 or TRBV12-4 and TRBJ2-4, with TRBD1 matching over 10 bases. Input material: a population of CD138-negative cells sorted from bone marrow. This CDR3 is CASSLSPGTGDIQYF. DNA for the CDR3: TGTGCCAGCAGTCTCTCACCCGGGACAGGGGACATTCAGTACTTC.